The sequence of this T cell receptor beta chain was determined in a study of CD8 T cells in ankylosing spondylitis (dated by TCRdb to about 2017). For the study in its entirety: T cell receptor beta repertoires were profiled in healthy donors and ankylosing spondylitis patients so that disease-linked TCR variants could be found. The full study cohort was made up of approximately 24 ankylosing spondylitis patients and around 100 healthy donors. Peripheral blood was sampled, and synovial fluid was also collected from ankylosing spondylitis patients. Broader findings and caveats from the paper: The disease-linked clones were reported to be significantly enriched in matched synovial fluid samples from ankylosing spondylitis patients. Some motif variants were previously reported in synovial fluid and blood of reactive arthritis patients, suggesting common disease-initiation mechanisms. Blood from ankylosing spondylitis patients appeared to be characterized by a TCR beta motif made up of several highly homologous amino acid variants. A CD8+ phenotype was shown by the disease-linked clones, which were found at relatively low frequencies in peripheral blood.

The run used an Illumina HiSeq 2500. Quantitative 5'-RACE with molecular barcodes was used to prepare TCR beta libraries. The study's own analysis went as follows. A new computational method based on a probabilistic model of VDJ rearrangement was used to identify disease-linked TCR variants. TCRdb trimmed public reads at Q25 via fastp, called clones via MiXCR and kept in-frame beta chains. One record per CDR3 amino acid sequence lists the most common genes and DNA. These V and J calls derive from TCRdb rather than the authors' analysis. In this sample the table shows over 100,000 distinct CDR3 sequences, over 6% of which occur a single time. In total, the top ten clones hold 9% to 15% of the sample. In the germline V gene (reference sequence), CDR1 corresponds to DFQATT and CDR2 to SNEGSKA. The germline ends are 21 bases apart after V is trimmed by 5 bases and J by 7 bases. Measured from the cysteine to the phenylalanine, the CDR3 is 15 residues long. The CDR3 DNA has 45 bases and is translated from base 1.

This clonotype has ten or more counts. The antigen it recognizes is unknown. Within one base of it there is no much larger clone, and no base qualities were kept. The rearranged segments are TRBV20-1 and TRBJ2-1; D gene: possibly TRBD2, on 5 matching bases. This clonotype was obtained from a male donor with ankylosing spondylitis or in good health (not recorded which). Input material: blood, either unsorted or a sorted T cell fraction (not recorded which). The nucleotide sequence is TGCAGTGCTCACCCCGCGAGCTCAACGGGGAATGAGCAGTTCTTC. This codes for CSAHPASSTGNEQFF.